The 23 T cell receptor beta chains below come from one sample, sequenced in a study of OX40 agonist ivuxolimab in advanced cancers. This table comes from immunoSEQ multiplex PCR, and its TCRdb copy is limited to in-frame clones, with some not included. Here the sample spans some 85,000 clones, around 86% being singletons. The material sequenced was CD4+ or CD8+ T cells sorted from blood, taken in a trial of the OX40 agonist ivuxolimab. The receptors were gathered from an adult with an advanced solid tumor such as melanoma, head and neck, liver or kidney cancer.

The chain is built from TRBV6-5 and TRBJ2-7, with 7 positions matching TRBD2. Trimming at V came to 4 bases and at J to 1 base, leaving 7 bases not matched to a gene. This CDR3 is 15 amino acids long. Germline CDR1 and CDR2: MNHEY and SVGAGI. The CDR3 region has the DNA TGTGCCAGCAGTTCCGGGCTAGCGGCATCCTACGAGCAGTACTTC. Translating gives CASSSGLAASYEQYF.

The chain couples TRBV4-1 to TRBJ2-5; 13 bases are a match to TRBD2. The CDR3 extends over 17 amino acids. The germline gives CDR1 MGHRA, CDR2 YSYEKL. V dropped 3 bases and J dropped 5; count of bases not matched to a gene: 9. CDR3: CASSHGRTSGREETQYF. CDR3 DNA sequence: TGCGCCAGCAGCCACGGAAGGACTAGCGGGAGAGAGGAGACCCAGTACTTC.

The chain couples TRBV28 to TRBJ1-2; 11 bases are a match to TRBD1. The CDR3 extends over 14 amino acids. V lost 6 bases and J lost 7; bases outside the gene matches: 7. Germline CDR1 and CDR2: MDHEN and SYDVKM. The CDR3: CASRTGQGVGGYTF. Written as DNA, the CDR3 is TGTGCCAGCAGGACGGGACAGGGGGTGGGTGGCTACACCTTC.

The gene calls are TRBV18 and TRBJ2-1; D might be TRBD1 or TRBD2, each matching 6 bases. Trimming shortened V by 3 bases and J by 10 bases, and 22 bases separated the two germline ends. Per germline, CDR1 KGHSH and CDR2 LQKENI. The CDR3 totals 16 residues. CDR3 sequence reads: CASSPPRDFKGGEQFF. The CDR3 region has the DNA TGTGCCAGCTCACCCCCCCGGGACTTCAAAGGGGGGGAGCAGTTCTTC.

V is TRBV27 and J is TRBJ2-1, with D unresolved. The CDR3 runs 13 residues. Germline V lookup: CDR1 MNHEY, CDR2 SMNVEV (reference sequence). V gave up 3 bases and J gave up 9 bases, with 12 bases separating them. CDR3 amino acids: CASSFESTGEQFF. CDR3 in DNA: TGTGCCAGCAGTTTTGAATCTACTGGTGAGCAGTTCTTC.

The rearrangement links TRBV7-2 to TRBJ1-1, with unresolved D. V was clipped by 5 bases and J by 1 base, with 11 bases between them. This CDR3 region has 14 residues. Per germline, CDR1 SGHTA and CDR2 FQGNSA. CDR3 sequence: CASSQSRGNTEAFF. CDR3 DNA: TGTGCCAGCAGCCAATCTCGGGGGAACACTGAAGCTTTCTTT.

A single count supports this clone. The gene calls are TRBV5-1 and TRBJ2-1, with D possibly being TRBD2 (7 bases). This CDR3 is 21 amino acids long. V was trimmed by 7 bases and J by 4 bases, leaving 36 bases between them. Per the germline V gene, CDR1 is SGHRS and CDR2 is YFSETQ. CDR3 residues: CASQGGGTLAPLPSSYNEQFF. The CDR3 DNA sequence: TGCGCCAGCCAAGGGGGGGGAACACTAGCACCTCTCCCTAGTTCTTACAATGAGCAGTTCTTC.

The count of this clone is one. The genes are TRBV19 and TRBJ1-1, with 8 nucleotides matching TRBD1. CDR1 is LNHDA, CDR2 SQIVND, per germline (reference sequence). There are 16 residues in the CDR3. V shed 9 bases, J shed 1 base, and the junction held 13 bases outside the gene matches. DNA for the CDR3: TGTGCCAGCAACCGACAGGGGCGGAAATCGAACACTGAAGCTTTCTTT. Its protein is CASNRQGRKSNTEAFF.

This clone was observed a handful of times. V usage is TRBV19 and J usage is TRBJ1-1; the D gene is possibly TRBD1 (6 bases). V gave up 9 bases and J gave up 0 bases, with 14 bases separating them. CDR1 is LNHDA, CDR2 SQIVND, per germline (reference sequence). This CDR3 comprises 14 residues. DNA of the CDR3: TGTGCCAGCAAGATGGGACAAATGAACACTGAAGCTTTCTTT. This sequence encodes CASKMGQMNTEAFF.

This clone showed up just once. This chain links TRBV5-1 with TRBJ2-7, with 8 bases aligning to TRBD2. Germline assignment: CDR1 SGHRS and CDR2 YFSETQ. After removal of 0 bases from V and 7 bases from J, the junction contained 6 bases not matched to a gene. This CDR3 contains 14 residues. The CDR3, as DNA: TGCGCCAGCAGCTTGGGACTAGCGACCGCTGAGCAGTACTTC. It specifies CASSLGLATAEQYF.

The V gene is TRBV27, the J gene TRBJ1-5, with D possibly matching TRBD1 (6 bases). Germline CDR1 MNHEY, CDR2 SMNVEV (reference sequence). The CDR3 runs to 14 residues. V lost 5 bases and J 5 bases, leaving 13 bases between the germline ends. CDR3: CASSPSRGDQPQHF. The CDR3 DNA sequence: TGTGCCAGCAGTCCCTCCAGGGGCGATCAGCCCCAGCATTTT.

V gene TRBV15 combines with J gene TRBJ1-5; possible D gene TRBD1, 6 bases. The CDR3 length is 17 residues. Trimming shortened V by 0 bases and J by 7 bases, and 19 bases separated the two germline ends. CDR1 is LNHNV and CDR2 is YYDKDF in the germline V gene (reference sequence). The CDR3 DNA is TGTGCCACCAGCAGAGATCATAGCAGGGGTGGAGGGCAGCCCCAGCATTTT. This sequence encodes CATSRDHSRGGGQPQHF. Using reference TRBV15 and TRBJ1-5 for the parts outside the CDR3, the full variable domain is DAMVIQNPRYQVTQFGKPVTLSCSQTLNHNVMYWYQQKSSQAPKLLFHYYDKDFNNEADTPDNFQSRRPNTSFCFLDIRSPGLGDTAMYLCATSRDHSRGGGQPQHFGDGTRLSIL.

The V gene is TRBV5-1, the J gene TRBJ2-2, with D perhaps TRBD1 or TRBD2 (5 bases each). With 0 bases removed from V and 4 bases from J, the gap between germline ends came to 10 bases. Looked up from germline, CDR1 is SGHRS and CDR2 is YFSETQ. The CDR3 has 15 amino acids. The CDR3 loop reads CASSLVPGTTGELFF. CDR3 DNA: TGCGCCAGCAGCTTGGTGCCGGGGACCACCGGGGAGCTGTTTTTT.

The V and J genes are TRBV7-2 and TRBJ2-1; D is undetermined. Trimming removed 3 bases from V and 9 bases from J, with 12 bases in between. The CDR3 is 13 amino acids. Germline CDR1 SGHTA, CDR2 FQGNSA. The CDR3 bases are TGTGCCAGCAGCTTGGAAAGCTGGAGTGAGCAGTTCTTC. As protein: CASSLESWSEQFF.

The V and J genes are TRBV10-1 and TRBJ2-5; D is uncertain. Germline assignment: CDR1 WNHNN and CDR2 SYGVQD (reference sequence). Trimming pared 2 bases from V and 5 bases from J, leaving 9 bases between. The CDR3 contains 13 residues. CDR3 amino acids: CASSERTEETQYF. CDR3 DNA sequence: TGCGCCAGCAGTGAGAGGACGGAGGAGACCCAGTACTTC.

The chain is built from TRBV7-9 and TRBJ2-6; D remains unclear. Germline V lookup: CDR1 SEHNR, CDR2 FQNEAQ (reference sequence). This CDR3 contains 14 residues. Trimming pared 6 bases from V and 0 bases from J, leaving 6 bases between. CDR3: CASRGNSGANVLTF. CDR3 coding DNA: TGTGCCAGCAGAGGGAACTCTGGGGCCAACGTCCTGACTTTC.

The V gene is TRBV5-6, the J gene TRBJ2-5; D may be TRBD1 or TRBD2 (5 bases each). Germline V gene sequence: CDR1 SGHDT, CDR2 YYEEEE. V lost 2 bases, J lost 5 bases, and 13 bases lay in between. The CDR3 length is 14 residues. In DNA, the CDR3 is TGTGCCAGCAGCTTAATGTTAGGGGACGAGACCCAGTACTTC. Translation: CASSLMLGDETQYF.

The gene calls are TRBV29-1 and TRBJ1-4, with unresolved D. Trimming left V 7 bases short and J 5 bases short, with 11 bases between. CDR1 SQVTM and CDR2 ANQGSEA come from the germline V gene. The CDR3 runs 12 residues. CDR3 nucleotides: TGCAGCGGCCGGGCTACAAATGAAAAACTGTTTTTT. Protein sequence: CSGRATNEKLFF.

The chain joins TRBV11-3 to TRBJ2-1, with 11 bases aligning to TRBD2. V shed 2 bases and J 7 bases; nucleotides not matched to a gene: 10. CDR1 SGHNT and CDR2 YENEEA come from the germline V gene. The CDR3 extends over 17 amino acids. Here the CDR3 reads CASSLFTSGSPNNEQFF. The CDR3 nucleotides read TGTGCCAGCAGCTTATTCACTAGCGGGAGCCCAAATAATGAGCAGTTCTTC.

The chain carries TRBV2 and TRBJ1-6; a weak D match, TRBD1 (5 bases). V lost 6 bases, J lost 9 bases, and 9 bases lay in between. Germline CDR1 is SNHLY and CDR2 is FYNNEI. The CDR3 contains 12 residues. This chain's CDR3 is CASSRVTSPLHF. CDR3 nucleotides: TGTGCCAGCAGCAGGGTGACTTCACCCCTCCACTTT.

This clone has only one observation. The rearrangement uses TRBV7-2 and TRBJ1-2, with 9 bases identical to TRBD1. Germline CDR1 SGHTA, CDR2 FQGNSA. This CDR3 has 14 amino acids. J lost 5 bases, V lost 1 base, and 2 bases had no gene match. The CDR3: CASSLGQGGYGYTF. CDR3 in DNA: TGTGCCAGCAGCTTAGGACAGGGGGGTTATGGCTACACCTTC. Variable domain in full (rest from reference TRBV7-2 and TRBJ1-2): GAGVSQSPSNKVTEKGKDVELRCDPISGHTALYWYRQSLGQGLEFLIYFQGNSAPDKSGLPSDRFSAERTGGSVSTLTIQRTQQEDSAVYLCASSLGQGGYGYTFGSGTRLTVV.

V usage is TRBV27 and J usage is TRBJ2-5; the D call may be TRBD1 or TRBD2 (5 bases each). Germline lookup yields CDR1 MNHEY and CDR2 SMNVEV (reference sequence). The CDR3 sequence is 14 residues long. V gave up 3 bases and J gave up 2 bases, with 10 bases separating them. The CDR3 loop reads CASSFRDGQETQYF. CDR3 sequence (DNA): TGTGCCAGCAGTTTCCGGGACGGACAAGAGACCCAGTACTTC.

The CDR3 here is CASSLGPGLAGGPLEQYF. For the CDR3, the DNA is TGTGCCAGCAGCTTAGGACCGGGGTTAGCGGGAGGGCCCCTCGAGCAGTACTTC. The chain uses TRBV7-2 and TRBJ2-7; TRBD2 matches 11 bases. Losses at the gene ends were 1 base for V and 6 bases for J; bases not matched to a gene: 14. The CDR3 runs to 18 residues. CDR1 is SGHTA and CDR2 is FQGNSA in the germline V gene.